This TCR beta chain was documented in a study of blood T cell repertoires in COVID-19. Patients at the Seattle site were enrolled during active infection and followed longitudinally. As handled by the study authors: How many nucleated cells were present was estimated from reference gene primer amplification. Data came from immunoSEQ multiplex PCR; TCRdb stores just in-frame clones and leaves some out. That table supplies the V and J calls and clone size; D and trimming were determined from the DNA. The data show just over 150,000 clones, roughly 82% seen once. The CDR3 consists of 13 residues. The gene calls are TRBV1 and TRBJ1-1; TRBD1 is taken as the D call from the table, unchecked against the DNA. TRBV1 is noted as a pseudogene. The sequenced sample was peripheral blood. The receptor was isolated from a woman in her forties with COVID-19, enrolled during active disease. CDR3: CTSSQARGTEAFF. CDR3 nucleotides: TGCACCAGCAGCCAAGCAAGGGGCACTGAAGCTTTCTTT.